The 10 T cell receptor beta chains below all came from one sample that was sequenced in a study of T cells in Graves' hyperthyroidism and ophthalmopathy (dated by TCRdb to between 2019 and 2020). Library prep was done by multiplex PCR. For sequencing, an Illumina HiSeq 2000 was employed. Amplification of TCR beta CDR3 regions was carried out from RNA transcripts. The TCR CDR3 was subjected to a first round of RT-PCR using the HTBI primer set and the Qiagen OneStep RT-PCR kit. Through fastp at Q25 and MiXCR, TCRdb rebuilt clones from the public reads, retaining in-frame beta chains. Every distinct CDR3 protein forms one entry, paired with its most common genes and DNA. The sample includes around 620,000 distinct CDR3 sequences, with approximately 44% observed a single time. Around 19% of the sample rests with the top ten. The sequenced sample consisted of peripheral blood or thyroid tissue (not recorded which). These receptors were taken from an adult woman with Graves' disease, either hyperthyroidism or ophthalmopathy (not recorded which).

Comments on this clonotype: A much more abundant neighbour one base away suggests this may be a read error. This chain joins TRBV20-1 and TRBJ2-7, with 7 bases matching TRBD2. This CDR3 comprises 15 residues. Germline CDR1 DFQATT, CDR2 SNEGSKA (reference sequence). CDR3 protein: CSAGDHQRGSYEQYF. DNA of the CDR3: TGCAGTGCTGGAGATCATCAGCGGGGCTCCTACGAGCAGTACTTC.

The table lists this clonotype with a few counts. The rearrangement links TRBV28 to TRBJ1-4; the D gene is possibly TRBD1 (5 bases). Germline V gives CDR1 MDHEN, CDR2 SYDVKM. V gave up 5 bases and J gave up 3 bases, with 13 bases separating them. The CDR3 contains 15 residues. CDR3 region: CASSHPPGANEKLFF. DNA of the CDR3: TGTGCCAGCAGTCACCCCCCGGGGGCTAATGAAAAACTGTTTTTT.

The CDR3 loop is CASRDRTGYRGYTF. DNA for the CDR3: TGTGCCAGCAGGGACAGGACAGGATATCGGGGCTACACCTTC. The V call is TRBV2, the J call TRBJ1-2, with TRBD1 matching 7 bases. The germline gives CDR1 SNHLY, CDR2 FYNNEI. CDR3 size: 14 residues. With V trimmed by 6 bases and J by 8 bases, 12 bases remained unmatched.

There are many counts of this clonotype. The chain employs TRBV5-4 and TRBJ2-7; 7 bases are shared with TRBD2. V lost 0 bases, J lost 1 base, and 1 base stayed unmatched. CDR3 size: 14 residues. CDR1 is SGHNT and CDR2 is YYREEE in the germline V gene (reference sequence). Here the CDR3 DNA reads TGTGCCAGCAGCTTGGAAGCGGGATCCTACGAGCAGTACTTC. This sequence encodes CASSLEAGSYEQYF.

This clonotype came up a few times. The genes are TRBV28 and TRBJ1-3; D uncertain. Per the germline V gene, CDR1 is MDHEN and CDR2 is SYDVKM. The CDR3 covers 10 residues. Between the trimmed V and J ends, which lost 5 bases and 8 bases, there was a span of 4 bases. The CDR3 DNA is TGTGCCAGCAGTAGGGACACCATATATTTT. This codes for CASSRDTIYF.

V usage is TRBV20-1 and J usage is TRBJ2-1, with 8 bases identical to TRBD2. The CDR3 spans 13 residues. Germline V gene lookup returns CDR1 DFQATT and CDR2 SNEGSKA (reference sequence). The V and J ends lost 2 bases and 10 bases, in that order; junction bases with no gene match: 7. In DNA form, the CDR3 reads TGCAGTGCTAGACGGACTAGCCCCAGGGAGCAGTTCTTC. It translates to CSARRTSPREQFF.

This chain uses TRBV7-2 with TRBJ2-5; TRBD2 might be the D (7 bases). This CDR3 comprises 15 residues. Trimming took off 5 bases at V and 5 bases at J, with 18 bases between the two ends. CDR1 and CDR2 (germline): SGHTA, FQGNSA. CDR3 region: CASSHRRRGAETQYF. DNA of the CDR3: TGTGCCAGCAGCCACCGGAGACGGGGGGCGGAGACCCAGTACTTC.

The DNA for the CDR3 is TGTGCCAGCAGTGATAGCGAGAGGACTTCGGGGGAGACCCAGTACTTC. Protein product: CASSDSERTSGETQYF. This sequence joins TRBV6-1 and TRBJ2-5, with D perhaps matching TRBD2 (5 bases). This CDR3 region has 16 residues. In germline, CDR1 is MNHNS, CDR2 SASEGT. Trimming took 3 bases from V and 5 from J, leaving 19 bases between them.

J is TRBJ2-7 and V is TRBV11-2; weak D call: TRBD2 (5 bases). CDR3 size: 13 residues. V lost 5 bases, J lost 5 bases, and 13 bases lay in between. The germline V gene encodes CDR1 SGHAT and CDR2 FQNNGV. Here the CDR3 reads CASSTQRGNEQYF. The CDR3 DNA is TGTGCCAGCAGCACCCAACGGGGAAACGAGCAGTACTTC.

This chain joins TRBV4-3 and TRBJ2-5; D call uncertain. With 0 bases removed from V and 2 bases from J, the gap between germline ends came to 10 bases. CDR3 size: 15 residues. The germline V gene encodes CDR1 LGHNA and CDR2 YSLEER. The CDR3 coding sequence is TGCGCCAGCAGCCAAGATTCGGGCCCTCAAGAGACCCAGTACTTC. Amino acids: CASSQDSGPQETQYF.